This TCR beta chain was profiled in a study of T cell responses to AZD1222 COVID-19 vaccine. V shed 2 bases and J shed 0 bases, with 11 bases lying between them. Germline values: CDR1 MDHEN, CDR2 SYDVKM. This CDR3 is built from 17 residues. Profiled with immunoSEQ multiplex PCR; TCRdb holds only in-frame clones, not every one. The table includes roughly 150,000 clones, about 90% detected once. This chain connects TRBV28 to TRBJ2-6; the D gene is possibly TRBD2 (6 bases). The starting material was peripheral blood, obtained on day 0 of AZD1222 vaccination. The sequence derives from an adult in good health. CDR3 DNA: TGTGCCAGCAGTTTAGCGCGGGACCCCTCTGGGGCCAACGTCCTGACTTTC. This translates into CASSLARDPSGANVLTF.